The T cell receptor beta chain described here comes from a study of patients and donors after allogeneic stem cell transplantation. This CDR3 is built from 14 residues. J gave up 6 bases and V 2 bases, and 6 bases lay outside the gene matches. Germline lookup yields CDR1 KGHSH and CDR2 LQKENI. A single record per CDR3 protein comes from TCRdb applying MiXCR to the RT-PCR reads. The repertoire has 70,000 to 95,000 distinct CDR3 sequences, approximately 5.2% of them found once; the top ten carry 2.6%. Sample: blood, either unsorted or a sorted T cell fraction (not recorded which). V gene TRBV18 combines with J gene TRBJ1-2; TRBD1 matches 7 bases. The clonotype was recovered from a human donor who was either an allogeneic HSCT recipient or a stem cell or donor lymphocyte infusion donor (not recorded which). It is not recorded whose cells these are; they may come from a transplant donor. In DNA form, the CDR3 reads TGTGCCAGCTCACCAGCCGACAGGGTTAATGGCTACACCTTC. Its protein product is CASSPADRVNGYTF.